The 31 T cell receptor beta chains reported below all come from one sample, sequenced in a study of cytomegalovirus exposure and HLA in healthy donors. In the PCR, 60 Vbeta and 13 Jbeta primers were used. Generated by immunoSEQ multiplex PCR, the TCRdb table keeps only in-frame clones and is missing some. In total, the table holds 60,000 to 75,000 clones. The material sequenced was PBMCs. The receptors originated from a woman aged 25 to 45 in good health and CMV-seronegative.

CDR3 amino acids: CASSYSGTGANEKLFF. The CDR3 DNA is TGTGCCAGCAGTTACTCCGGAACAGGGGCAAATGAAAAACTGTTTTTT. This chain joins TRBV6-6 and TRBJ1-4, with TRBD1 matching 7 bases. This CDR3 contains 16 residues. CDR1 and CDR2 (germline): MNHNY, SVGAGI (reference sequence). Trimming at V came to 0 bases and at J to 5 bases, leaving 6 bases not matched to a gene.

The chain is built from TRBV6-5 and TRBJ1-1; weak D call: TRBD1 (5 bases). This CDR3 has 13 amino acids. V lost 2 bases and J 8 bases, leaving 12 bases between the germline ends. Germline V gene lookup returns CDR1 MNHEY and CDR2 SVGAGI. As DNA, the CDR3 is TGTGCCAGCAGTTACGGGGGGTCCGCGGAAGCTTTCTTT. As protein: CASSYGGSAEAFF.

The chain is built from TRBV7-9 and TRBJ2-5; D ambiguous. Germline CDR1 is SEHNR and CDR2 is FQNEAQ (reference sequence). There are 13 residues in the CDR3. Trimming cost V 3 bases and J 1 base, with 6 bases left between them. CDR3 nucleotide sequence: TGTGCCAGCAGCTTTTACTCCCAAGAGACCCAGTACTTC. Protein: CASSFYSQETQYF.

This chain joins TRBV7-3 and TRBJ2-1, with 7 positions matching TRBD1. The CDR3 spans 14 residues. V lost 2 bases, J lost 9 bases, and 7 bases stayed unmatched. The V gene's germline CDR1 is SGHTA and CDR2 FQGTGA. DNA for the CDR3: TGTGCCAGCAGCTTAGGGAGACAGGGAAGTGAGCAGTTCTTC. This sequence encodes CASSLGRQGSEQFF. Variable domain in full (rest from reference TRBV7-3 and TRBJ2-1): GAGVSQTPSNKVTEKGKYVELRCDPISGHTALYWYRQSLGQGPEFLIYFQGTGAADDSGLPNDRFFAVRPEGSVSTLKIQRTERGDSAVYLCASSLGRQGSEQFFGPGTRLTVL.

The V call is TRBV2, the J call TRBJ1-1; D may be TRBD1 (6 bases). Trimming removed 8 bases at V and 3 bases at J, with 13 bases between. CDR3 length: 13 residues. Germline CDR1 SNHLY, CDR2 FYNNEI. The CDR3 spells CASYRGADTEAFF. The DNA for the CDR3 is TGTGCCAGCTACCGGGGGGCAGACACTGAAGCTTTCTTT. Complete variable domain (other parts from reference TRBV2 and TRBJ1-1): EPEVTQTPSHQVTQMGQEVILRCVPISNHLYFYWYRQILGQKVEFLVSFYNNEISEKSEIFDDQFSVERPDGSNFTLKIRSTKLEDSAMYFCASYRGADTEAFFGQGTRLTVV.

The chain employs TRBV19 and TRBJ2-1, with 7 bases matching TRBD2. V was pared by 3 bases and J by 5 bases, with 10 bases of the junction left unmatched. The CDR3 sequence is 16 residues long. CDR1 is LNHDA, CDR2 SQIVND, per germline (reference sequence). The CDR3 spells CASSILRRGGDNEQFF. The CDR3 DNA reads TGTGCCAGTAGTATCCTTCGGCGGGGAGGGGACAATGAGCAGTTCTTC.

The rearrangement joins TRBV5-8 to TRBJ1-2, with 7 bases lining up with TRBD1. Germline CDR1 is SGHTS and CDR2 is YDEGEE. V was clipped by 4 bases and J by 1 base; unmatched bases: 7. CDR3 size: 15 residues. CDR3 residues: CASSQGQLINYGYTF. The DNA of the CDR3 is TGTGCCAGCAGCCAGGGACAGCTCATTAACTATGGCTACACCTTC.

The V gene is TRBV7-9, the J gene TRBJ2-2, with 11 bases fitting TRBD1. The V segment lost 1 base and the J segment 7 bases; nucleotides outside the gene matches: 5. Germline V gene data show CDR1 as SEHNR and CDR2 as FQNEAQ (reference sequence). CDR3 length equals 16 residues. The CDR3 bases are TGTGCCAGCAGCTTAGGGACAGGGGGCCGGAACGGGGAGCTGTTTTTT. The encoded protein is CASSLGTGGRNGELFF.

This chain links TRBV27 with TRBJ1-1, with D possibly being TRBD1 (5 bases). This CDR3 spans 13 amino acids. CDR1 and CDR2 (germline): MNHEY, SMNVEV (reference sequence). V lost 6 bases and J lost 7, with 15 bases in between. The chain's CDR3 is CASSKQGRVEAFF. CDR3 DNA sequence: TGTGCCAGCAGCAAGCAGGGAAGGGTTGAAGCTTTCTTT.

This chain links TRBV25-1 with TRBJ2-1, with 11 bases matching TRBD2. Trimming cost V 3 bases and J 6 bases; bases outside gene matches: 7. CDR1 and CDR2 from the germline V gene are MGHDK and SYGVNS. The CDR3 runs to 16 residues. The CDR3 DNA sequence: TGTGCCAGCAGTGATTTACTAGCGGGAGTGGGCAATGAGCAGTTCTTC. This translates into CASSDLLAGVGNEQFF.

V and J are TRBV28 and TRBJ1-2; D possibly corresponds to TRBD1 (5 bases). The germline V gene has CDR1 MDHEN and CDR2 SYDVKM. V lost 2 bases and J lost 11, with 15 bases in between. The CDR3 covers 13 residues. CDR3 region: CASSLGQGDEYTF. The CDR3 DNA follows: TGTGCCAGCAGTTTAGGTCAGGGCGACGAATACACCTTC.

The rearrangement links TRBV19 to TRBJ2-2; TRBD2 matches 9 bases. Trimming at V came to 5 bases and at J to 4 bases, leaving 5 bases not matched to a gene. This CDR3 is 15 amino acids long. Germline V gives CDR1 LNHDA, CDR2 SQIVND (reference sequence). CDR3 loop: CASSPRGGATGELFF. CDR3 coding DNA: TGTGCCAGTAGTCCCCGCGGGGGGGCCACCGGGGAGCTGTTTTTT.

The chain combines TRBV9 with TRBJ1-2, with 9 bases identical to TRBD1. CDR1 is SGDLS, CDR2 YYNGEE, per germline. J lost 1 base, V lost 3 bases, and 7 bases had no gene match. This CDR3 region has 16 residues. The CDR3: CASSGDREGINYGYTF. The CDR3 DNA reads TGTGCCAGCAGCGGGGACAGGGAAGGAATTAACTATGGCTACACCTTC.

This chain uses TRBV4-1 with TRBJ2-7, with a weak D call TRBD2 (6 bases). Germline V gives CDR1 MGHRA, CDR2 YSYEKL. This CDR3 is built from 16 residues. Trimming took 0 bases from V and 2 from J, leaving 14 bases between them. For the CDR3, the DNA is TGCGCCAGCAGCCAAGATAAGCGGAGGGGAGCCTACGAGCAGTACTTC. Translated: CASSQDKRRGAYEQYF.

CDR3 protein: CASSWTGGNGYTF. CDR3 coding DNA: TGCGCCAGCAGCTGGACAGGGGGGAATGGCTACACCTTC. This chain uses TRBV5-1 with TRBJ1-2; 10 nucleotides align to TRBD1. This CDR3 has 13 residues. Trimming at V came to 3 bases and at J to 6 bases, leaving 2 bases not matched to a gene. Germline V lookup: CDR1 SGHRS, CDR2 YFSETQ.

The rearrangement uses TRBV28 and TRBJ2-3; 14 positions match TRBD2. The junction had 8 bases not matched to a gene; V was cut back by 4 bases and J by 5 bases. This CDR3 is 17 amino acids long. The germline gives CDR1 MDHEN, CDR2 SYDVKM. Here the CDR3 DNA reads TGTGCCAGCAGTTCCCCCGGACTAGCGGGAGGTGGAGATACGCAGTATTTT. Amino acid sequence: CASSSPGLAGGGDTQYF.

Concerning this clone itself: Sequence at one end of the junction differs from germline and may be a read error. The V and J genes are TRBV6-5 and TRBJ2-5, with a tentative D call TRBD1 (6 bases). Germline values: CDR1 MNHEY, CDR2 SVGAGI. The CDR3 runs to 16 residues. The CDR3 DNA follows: TGTGCCAGCAGTTACCTCAGCAGGGGTATTAGGGAGAACCAGTACTTC. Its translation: CASSYLSRGIRENQYF.

CDR3 sequence: CASSWQENQPQHF. The CDR3 region has the DNA TGTGCCAGTAGTTGGCAGGAAAATCAGCCCCAGCATTTT. The chain uses TRBV19 and TRBJ1-5; the D is unclear. V was cut by 5 bases and J by 4 bases, with 9 bases left in between. Germline V gene sequence: CDR1 LNHDA, CDR2 SQIVND (reference sequence). The CDR3 consists of 13 residues.

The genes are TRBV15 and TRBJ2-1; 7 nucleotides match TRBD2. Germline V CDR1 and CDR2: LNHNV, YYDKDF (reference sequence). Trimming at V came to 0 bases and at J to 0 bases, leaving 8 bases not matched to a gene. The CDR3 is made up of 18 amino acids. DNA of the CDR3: TGTGCCACCAGCAGAGATGAGTGGGGAGGGAGCTCCTACAATGAGCAGTTCTTC. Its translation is CATSRDEWGGSSYNEQFF. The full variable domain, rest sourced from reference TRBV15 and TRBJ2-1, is DAMVIQNPRYQVTQFGKPVTLSCSQTLNHNVMYWYQQKSSQAPKLLFHYYDKDFNNEADTPDNFQSRRPNTSFCFLDIRSPGLGDTAMYLCATSRDEWGGSSYNEQFFGPGTRLTVL.

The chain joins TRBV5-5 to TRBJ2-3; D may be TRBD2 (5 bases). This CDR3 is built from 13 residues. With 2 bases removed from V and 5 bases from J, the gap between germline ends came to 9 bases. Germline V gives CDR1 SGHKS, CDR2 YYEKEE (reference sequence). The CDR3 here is CASSLREGDTQYF. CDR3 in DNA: TGTGCCAGCAGCTTACGCGAGGGAGATACGCAGTATTTT.

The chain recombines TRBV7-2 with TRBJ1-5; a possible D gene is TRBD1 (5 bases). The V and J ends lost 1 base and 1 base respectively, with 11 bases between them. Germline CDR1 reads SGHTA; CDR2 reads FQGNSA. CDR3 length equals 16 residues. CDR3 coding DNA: TGTGCCAGCAGCTTAGGGGGCGGGAGAAGCAATCAGCCCCAGCATTTT. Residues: CASSLGGGRSNQPQHF. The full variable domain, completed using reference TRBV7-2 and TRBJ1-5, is GAGVSQSPSNKVTEKGKDVELRCDPISGHTALYWYRQSLGQGLEFLIYFQGNSAPDKSGLPSDRFSAERTGGSVSTLTIQRTQQEDSAVYLCASSLGGGRSNQPQHFGDGTRLSIL.

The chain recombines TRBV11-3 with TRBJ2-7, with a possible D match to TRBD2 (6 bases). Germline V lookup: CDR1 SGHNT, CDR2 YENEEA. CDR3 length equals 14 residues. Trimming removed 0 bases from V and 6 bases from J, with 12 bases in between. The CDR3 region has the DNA TGTGCCAGCAGCTTAGAACGTGGTAGCGGCGAGCAGTACTTC. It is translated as CASSLERGSGEQYF.

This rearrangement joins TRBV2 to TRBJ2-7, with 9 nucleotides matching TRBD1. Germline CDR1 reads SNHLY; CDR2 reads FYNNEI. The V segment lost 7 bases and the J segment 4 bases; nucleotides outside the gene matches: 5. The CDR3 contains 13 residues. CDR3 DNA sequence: TGTGCCAGCATAGAGGACAGGGGTTACGAGCAGTACTTC. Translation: CASIEDRGYEQYF.

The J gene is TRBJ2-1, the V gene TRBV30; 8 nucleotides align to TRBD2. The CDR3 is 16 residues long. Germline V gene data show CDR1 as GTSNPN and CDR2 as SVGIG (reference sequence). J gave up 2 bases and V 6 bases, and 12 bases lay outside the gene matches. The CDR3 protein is CACLLLAGQPYNEQFF. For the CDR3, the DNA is TGTGCCTGCCTCCTCCTAGCGGGCCAACCCTACAATGAGCAGTTCTTC.

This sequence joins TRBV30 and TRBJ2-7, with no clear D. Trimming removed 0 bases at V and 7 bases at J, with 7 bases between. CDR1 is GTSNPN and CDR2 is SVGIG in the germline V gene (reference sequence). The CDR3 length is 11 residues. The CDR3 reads CAWSVTWEQYF. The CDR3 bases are TGTGCCTGGAGTGTAACTTGGGAGCAGTACTTC.

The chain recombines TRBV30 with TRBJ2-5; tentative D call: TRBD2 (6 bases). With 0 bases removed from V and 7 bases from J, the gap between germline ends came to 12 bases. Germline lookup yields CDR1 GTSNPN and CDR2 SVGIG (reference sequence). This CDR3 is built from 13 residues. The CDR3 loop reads CAWSVRGVGTQYF. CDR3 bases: TGTGCCTGGAGTGTACGCGGGGTGGGGACCCAGTACTTC.

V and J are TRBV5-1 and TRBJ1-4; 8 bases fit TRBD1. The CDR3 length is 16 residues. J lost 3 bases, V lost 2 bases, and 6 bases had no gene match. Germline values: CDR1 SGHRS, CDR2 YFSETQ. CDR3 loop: CASSFQGAPANEKLFF. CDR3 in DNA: TGCGCCAGCAGCTTCCAGGGGGCGCCAGCTAATGAAAAACTGTTTTTT.

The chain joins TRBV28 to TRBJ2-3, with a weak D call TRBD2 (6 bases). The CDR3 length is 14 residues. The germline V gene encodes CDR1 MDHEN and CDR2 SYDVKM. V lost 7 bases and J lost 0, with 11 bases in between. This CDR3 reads CASTLSGSTDTQYF. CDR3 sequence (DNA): TGTGCCAGCACCCTTAGCGGTAGCACAGATACGCAGTATTTT.

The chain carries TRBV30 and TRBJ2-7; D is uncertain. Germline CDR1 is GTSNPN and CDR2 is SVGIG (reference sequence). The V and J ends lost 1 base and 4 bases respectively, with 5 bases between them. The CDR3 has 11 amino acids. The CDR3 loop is CAWSARYEQYF. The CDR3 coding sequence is TGTGCCTGGAGTGCCCGTTACGAGCAGTACTTC.

The CDR3 sequence is CASTGDRGINEQYF. The CDR3 DNA sequence: TGTGCCAGTACCGGGGACAGGGGGATTAACGAGCAGTACTTC. J is TRBJ2-7 and V is TRBV19; the match to TRBD1 covers 11 bases. The germline CDR1 and CDR2 sequences are LNHDA and SQIVND (reference sequence). This CDR3 region has 14 residues. V gave up 7 bases and J gave up 5 bases; unmatched junction bases: 7.

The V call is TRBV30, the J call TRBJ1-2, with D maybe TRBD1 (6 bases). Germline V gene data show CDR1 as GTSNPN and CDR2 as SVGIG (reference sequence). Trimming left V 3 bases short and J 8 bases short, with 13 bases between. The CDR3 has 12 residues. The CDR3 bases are TGTGCCTGGAGCCCAGGGGCGCGAGGCTACACCTTC. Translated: CAWSPGARGYTF.